This TCR beta chain appears in the sequencing data of a study of technical replicates of blood from several donors. This clone was counted once. The CDR3 extends over 16 amino acids. CDR1 SGHTA and CDR2 FQGNSA come from the germline V gene. Trimming at V came to 2 bases and at J to 4 bases, leaving 5 bases not matched to a gene. TCRdb keeps only in-frame clones here, not all; method: immunoSEQ multiplex PCR. The table includes 75,000 or so clones, approximately 95% detected once. Source material: T cells isolated from PBMCs. J is TRBJ2-2 and V is TRBV7-2, with 9 bases identical to TRBD1. This receptor was identified in a human donor in good health. The CDR3 nucleotides read TGTGCCAGCAGCTTACCGACAGGGGGGGGCACCGGGGAGCTGTTTTTT. It encodes CASSLPTGGGTGELFF.